Below, 16 T cell receptor beta chains from the same sample are listed, as sequenced in a study of identical twins (dated by TCRdb to 2016 to 2017). The receptor library was made with 5' RACE. Instrument on record: Illumina HiSeq 2000. TCRdb trimmed public reads at Q25 via fastp, called clones via MiXCR and kept in-frame beta chains. Each entry merges the rows of one CDR3 protein and shows their most common DNA and genes. In all, the sample holds some 1,700,000 distinct CDR3 sequences, and about 32% of those were seen once. The biggest ten clones account for about 0.3% of the sample. The source material was cord blood. The receptors come from a newborn girl in good health.

This clonotype turned up a few times. This sequence joins TRBV4-1 and TRBJ1-6; D unresolved. The CDR3 has 16 amino acids. V gave up 1 base and J gave up 7 bases, with 14 bases separating them. Germline V gene sequence: CDR1 MGHRA, CDR2 YSYEKL. The CDR3 DNA follows: TGCGCCAGCAGCCAAGCGATGGCTGGCGGGAATTCACCCCTCCACTTT. It translates to CASSQAMAGGNSPLHF.

Only one count was recorded for this clonotype. The J gene is TRBJ1-2, the V gene TRBV5-1; 10 bases fit TRBD1. The CDR3 totals 14 residues. Germline-derived CDR1 and CDR2 are SGHRS and YFSETQ. J gave up 4 bases and V 4 bases, and 4 bases lay outside the gene matches. CDR3 bases: TGCGCCAGCAGCCACCGACAGGGGGCCTATGGCTACACCTTC. Translating gives CASSHRQGAYGYTF.

There are a few counts of this clonotype. This chain links TRBV7-9 with TRBJ2-3; the match to TRBD2 covers 11 bases. The CDR3 spans 15 residues. CDR1 and CDR2 (germline): SEHNR, FQNEAQ (reference sequence). The ends lost 5 bases at V and 6 bases at J; junction bases unmatched: 7. CDR3 nucleotides: TGTGCCAGCAGCCCTGGGACTAGCGGACTTGATACGCAGTATTTT. This translates into CASSPGTSGLDTQYF.

This clonotype has more than one count but fewer than ten. V is TRBV7-2 and J is TRBJ1-1; TRBD1 agrees at 10 bases. Losses at the gene ends were 4 bases for V and 9 bases for J; bases not matched to a gene: 5. Germline loops: CDR1 SGHTA, CDR2 FQGNSA. The CDR3 consists of 13 residues. DNA of the CDR3: TGTGCCAGCAGCTCTCTGGACAGGGGGAAAGCTTTCTTT. It specifies CASSSLDRGKAFF.

The chain links TRBV7-9 to TRBJ2-7; D remains unclear. The CDR3 extends over 18 amino acids. The germline V gene encodes CDR1 SEHNR and CDR2 FQNEAQ (reference sequence). V shed 5 bases and J shed 6 bases, with 29 bases lying between them. Here the CDR3 reads CASSRRLTRSNSVGEQYF. The CDR3 bases are TGTGCCAGCAGCCGAAGGTTGACAAGGTCCAATTCCGTTGGCGAGCAGTACTTC.

V gene TRBV11-2 combines with J gene TRBJ2-1; tentative D call: TRBD2 (6 bases). With 5 bases removed from V and 6 bases from J, the gap between germline ends came to 17 bases. CDR3 size: 15 residues. CDR1 SGHAT and CDR2 FQNNGV come from the germline V gene. CDR3: CASSGISGDGNEQFF. CDR3 nucleotides: TGTGCCAGCAGCGGTATATCGGGAGATGGCAATGAGCAGTTCTTC.

The chain links TRBV3-1 to TRBJ2-1; TRBD2 matches at 7 bases. Trimming took 1 base from V and 13 from J; bases not matched to a gene: 10. The CDR3 has 14 amino acids. Germline V lookup: CDR1 LGHDT, CDR2 YNNKEL (reference sequence). The CDR3 DNA is TGTGCCAGCAGCCAAGTTTGGGGGTCTAGCGGACAGTTCTTC. Amino acid sequence: CASSQVWGSSGQFF.

This clonotype was detected only a few times. The chain combines TRBV4-1 with TRBJ2-3; D ambiguous. Germline V lookup: CDR1 MGHRA, CDR2 YSYEKL. The CDR3 is made up of 15 amino acids. V shed 1 base and J shed 2 bases, with 10 bases lying between them. The CDR3 DNA sequence: TGCGCCAGCAGCCAAGTATTTGGAACCACAGATACGCAGTATTTT. This sequence encodes CASSQVFGTTDTQYF.

At least ten counts were recorded for this clonotype. This chain uses TRBV29-1 with TRBJ1-1; D call uncertain. Germline values: CDR1 SQVTM, CDR2 ANQGSEA. Trimming took off 2 bases at V and 7 bases at J, with 8 bases between the two ends. The CDR3 length is 11 residues. CDR3 loop: CSVERRNEAFF. DNA of the CDR3: TGCAGCGTTGAACGGAGGAATGAAGCTTTCTTT.

A few counts support this clonotype. The CDR3 loop reads CASSAHRATDTQYF. CDR3 DNA sequence: TGTGCCAGCAGCGCCCACAGAGCCACAGATACGCAGTATTTT. V and J are TRBV3-1 and TRBJ2-3; D is unresolved. Germline CDR1 reads LGHDT; CDR2 reads YNNKEL (reference sequence). V lost 5 bases to trimming and J lost 2 bases, with 11 bases between them. The CDR3 spans 14 residues.

This sequence joins TRBV3-1 and TRBJ2-1; 7 positions agree with TRBD2. V dropped 5 bases and J dropped 10; count of bases not matched to a gene: 14. The CDR3 consists of 15 residues. CDR1 is LGHDT and CDR2 is YNNKEL in the germline V gene (reference sequence). DNA for the CDR3: TGTGCCAGCAGCTCAACGGGGGGTAGACCCTACGAGCAGTTCTTC. This encodes CASSSTGGRPYEQFF.

The chain recombines TRBV10-3 with TRBJ2-7, with 8 bases matching TRBD1. The germline CDR1 and CDR2 sequences are ENHRY and SYGVKD. V trimming: 7 bases; J trimming: 4 bases; junction bases outside the gene matches: 6. This CDR3 comprises 13 residues. CDR3 in amino acids: CAITQGAGYEQYF. Written as DNA, the CDR3 is TGTGCCATCACGCAGGGGGCAGGGTACGAGCAGTACTTC.

The rearrangement links TRBV28 to TRBJ2-3; possibly TRBD1 or TRBD2 for D (5 bases each). Germline V gene data show CDR1 as MDHEN and CDR2 as SYDVKM. Trimming left V 3 bases short and J 6 bases short, with 10 bases between. The CDR3 is 13 amino acids. The CDR3 protein is CASSFYWGDTQYF. The CDR3 region has the DNA TGTGCCAGCAGTTTCTATTGGGGGGATACGCAGTATTTT.

The V and J genes are TRBV5-6 and TRBJ2-3, with 9 bases fitting TRBD2. The V gene end was trimmed by 2 bases and the J gene end by 2 bases; junction bases not matched to a gene: 6. The CDR3 is 16 amino acids. The germline gives CDR1 SGHDT, CDR2 YYEEEE. DNA for the CDR3: TGTGCCAGCAGCTTCGGAGAGCGGGGGGTCACAGATACGCAGTATTTT. This codes for CASSFGERGVTDTQYF. Using reference TRBV5-6 and TRBJ2-3 for the parts outside the CDR3, the full variable domain is DAGVTQSPTHLIKTRGQQVTLRCSPKSGHDTVSWYQQALGQGPQFIFQYYEEEERQRGNFPDRFSGHQFPNYSSELNVNALLLGDSALYLCASSFGERGVTDTQYFGPGTRLTVL.

The chain links TRBV3-1 to TRBJ2-1; 10 positions match TRBD2. The DNA end is a closer match to TRBJ2-7, so the J assignment may be wrong. Germline CDR1 LGHDT, CDR2 YNNKEL (reference sequence). This CDR3 region has 16 residues. DNA of the CDR3: TGTGCCAGCAGCCTCACGACTAGCGGGCCCTACAATGAGCAGTACTTC. Its protein is CASSLTTSGPYNEQYF.

This clonotype was seen a few times. The gene calls are TRBV18 and TRBJ2-2, with 12 bases that match TRBD1. The ends lost 2 bases at V and 2 bases at J; junction bases unmatched: 0. Germline lookup yields CDR1 KGHSH and CDR2 LQKENI. The CDR3 spans 16 residues. The chain's CDR3 is CASSPGTGGNTGELFF. The CDR3 bases are TGTGCCAGCTCACCAGGGACAGGGGGCAACACCGGGGAGCTGTTTTTT.